This T cell receptor (beta chain) was retrieved from a study of Graves' ophthalmopathy and Graves' hyperthyroidism. Study-wide points: This model predicted ophthalmopathy progression (sensitivity 65% to 71%, specificity about 72%). Among expanded thyroid clonotypes above 0.001 frequency, most also occurred in blood.

RNA transcripts provided the template for amplifying TCR beta CDR3 regions. An initial RT-PCR round employing HTBI primers preceded a second-round multiplex PCR. TCRdb reprocessed the multiplex PCR reads via MiXCR and lists one record per CDR3 protein. Of 650,000 to 900,000 distinct CDR3 sequences in the sample, 35% to 50% are singletons; the top ten hold 44%. Among the exclusions were patients with other autoimmune diseases, uncontrolled infections, pregnancy or lactation. Orbital computed tomography and thyroid ultrasound, along with TRAb, serum thyroxine and clinical symptoms, underpinned diagnosis. This clonotype has just a few counts. As yet, its antigen is unknown. Unmatched junction bases numbered 10, after V lost 3 bases and J lost 0 bases. Germline lookup yields CDR1 LNHDA and CDR2 SQIVND (reference sequence). The CDR3 runs to 17 residues.

J is TRBJ1-1 and V is TRBV19, with 7 nucleotides matching TRBD1. This clonotype was obtained from an adult man with Graves' ophthalmopathy. The sample taken for sequencing was peripheral blood. The chain's CDR3 is CASSITRLTGLNTEAFF. CDR3 sequence (DNA): TGTGCCAGTAGTATTACCAGACTGACAGGGTTGAACACTGAAGCTTTCTTT.